What follows is one T cell receptor beta chain and its context. Per the study methods: The authors estimated nucleated cell counts from reference gene primer amplification. Only in-frame clones appear in the TCRdb table, and some are missing; sequencing was by immunoSEQ multiplex PCR. The D gene and trimming were derived from the DNA, and the V and J assignments and clone size from that table. The sample yields 55,000 to 70,000 clones, 91% seen once. The germline CDR1 and CDR2 sequences are SQVTM and ANQGSEA. V shed 6 bases, J shed 0 bases, and the junction held 4 bases outside the gene matches. This CDR3 comprises 13 residues. The source of the sample is a study of blood T cell repertoires in COVID-19. Turning to the study itself: COVID-19 samples, acute and convalescent, were from the United States, Italy and Spain. T cells, B-cell-depleted T cells, or PBMCs provided the cDNA or gDNA that served as material.

The Seattle patients, enrolled during active infection, were followed longitudinally. Material for sequencing was peripheral blood. The chain links TRBV29-1 to TRBJ2-7, with 8 bases identical to TRBD1. The TCR was taken from a man aged 35 to 55 with COVID-19, enrolled during active disease. The CDR3 DNA reads TGCAGCGTCGGGGACAGGTCCTCCTACGAGCAGTACTTC. It specifies CSVGDRSSYEQYF.